Below, 4 T cell receptor beta chains from the same sample are listed, as sequenced in a study of blood T cells in healthy people across ages. The use of a sample-barcoded 5' primer and a J-beta primer mix characterized a second PCR of roughly 7 to 11 cycles. Using its own MiXCR run on the 5' RACE reads, TCRdb lists one record per CDR3 protein. The sample consists of some 1.8 million distinct CDR3 sequences, around 40% of them appearing once. The sequencing input was blood. The receptor source for this set is a human donor in good health.

J is TRBJ2-7 and V is TRBV9, with D possibly called TRBD1 or TRBD2 (5 bases each). The length of the CDR3 is 15 residues. Germline assignment: CDR1 SGDLS and CDR2 YYNGEE. The ends were cut back, 0 bases at V and 0 bases at J, with 10 bases in the middle. CDR3 region: CASSVGDGASYEQYF. CDR3 nucleotides: TGTGCCAGCAGCGTAGGGGACGGGGCCTCCTACGAGCAGTACTTC.

This clonotype was counted a few times. The chain employs TRBV11-2 and TRBJ1-2, with 7 bases aligning to TRBD1. The CDR3 consists of 14 residues. J gave up 4 bases and V 5 bases, and 7 bases lay outside the gene matches. Germline V gives CDR1 SGHAT, CDR2 FQNNGV. CDR3 sequence: CASSAPTGPYGYTF. The CDR3 coding sequence is TGTGCCAGCAGCGCACCGACAGGGCCCTATGGCTACACCTTC.

This clonotype was seen only a few times. The chain couples TRBV5-1 to TRBJ2-7, with a weak D call TRBD2 (7 bases). The CDR3 is 15 residues long. From germline, CDR1 is SGHRS and CDR2 YFSETQ. V lost 7 bases and J lost 2, with 19 bases in between. This chain's CDR3 is CASPTPRGQPYEQYF. The CDR3 nucleotides read TGCGCCAGCCCTACCCCGCGGGGGCAACCCTACGAGCAGTACTTC.

This sequence joins TRBV4-1 and TRBJ2-1; 10 nucleotides agree with TRBD2. CDR1 is MGHRA, CDR2 YSYEKL, per germline. The length of the CDR3 is 16 residues. V was clipped by 1 base and J by 10 bases; unmatched bases: 10. The CDR3 here is CASSQVFTSGAGEQFF. The CDR3 DNA reads TGCGCCAGCAGCCAAGTGTTTACTAGCGGGGCCGGGGAGCAGTTCTTC.